The TCR beta chain under discussion was sequenced for a study of OX40 agonist ivuxolimab in advanced cancers. Whole-study context: Ivuxolimab, an agonist antibody against OX40 (CD134), was given to patients. Partial responses were achieved by three patients, one with hepatocellular carcinoma and two with cutaneous melanoma.

For this clone: What it recognizes is unknown.

Whole-study results and caveats: On average, CD8+ T cells showed a greater number of expanded clones than CD4+.

Germline V gene data show CDR1 as SEHNR and CDR2 as FQNEAQ (reference sequence). The CDR3 is made up of 16 amino acids. Trimming left V 11 bases short and J 0 bases short, with 20 bases between. Produced via immunoSEQ multiplex PCR; TCRdb's table is partial and in-frame only. The sample has tens of thousands of clones, 70% to 90% seen once. The chain is built from TRBV7-9 and TRBJ2-4; D is unclear. The origin of this receptor is an adult with an advanced solid tumor such as melanoma, head and neck, liver or kidney cancer. Sequenced material: CD4+ or CD8+ T cells sorted from blood, taken in a trial of the OX40 agonist ivuxolimab. The chain's CDR3 is CAYWAEIILAKNIQYF. The DNA for the CDR3 is TGTGCCTACTGGGCAGAGATCATATTAGCCAAAAACATTCAGTACTTC.